A selection of T cell receptor beta chains follows, all from one sample in a study of shared clonotypes between healthy human individuals. Only in-frame clones appear in the TCRdb table, and some are missing; sequencing was by immunoSEQ multiplex PCR. The sample contains about 580,000 clones, roughly 98% of which appear only once. Material for sequencing was naive CD8+ T cells sorted from blood. These TCRs come from a man younger than 45 in good health. The CDR3 runs from the conserved cysteine through the conserved F or W.

v_call	j_call	cdr3_aa
TRBV7-9	TRBJ2-5	CASSRIGDRGQETQYF
TRBV10-1	TRBJ2-7	CASSESPPGHKYEQYF
TRBV27	TRBJ2-4	CASSPKEYPLAKNIQYF
TRBV6-5	TRBJ2-5	CASSIERKGRETQYF
TRBV6-6	TRBJ2-7	CASSYSGGVSSYEQYF
TRBV10-2	TRBJ2-7	CASNPVSSLSEQYF
TRBV7-9	TRBJ1-2	CASSLELGAGTSYGYTF
TRBV11-2	TRBJ2-1	CASSLTGVGEQFF
TRBV9	TRBJ2-7	CASSPKPGQGYEQYF
TRBV9	TRBJ2-2	CASSVDFGELFF
TRBV11-2	TRBJ1-1	CASSARTGGVTEAFF
TRBV7-9	TRBJ2-2	CASSFRATGELFF
TRBV10-3	TRBJ2-3	CAISESGDTSTDTQYF
TRBV5-6	TRBJ2-1	CASSLELPEQFF
TRBV19	TRBJ1-2	CASSTPTASYGYTF
TRBV29-1	TRBJ2-5	CSVDRDPNSWLAGGNQETQYF
TRBV7-9	TRBJ1-1	CASSSARNLNTEAFF
TRBV7-9	NA	CASSLVRGEGTVYYEQYF
TRBV4-2	TRBJ2-1	CASSQPVLAGIGGGNNEQFF
TRBV7-8	TRBJ2-1	CASSLEATTDGDEQFF
TRBV7-9	TRBJ2-1	CASSHTAGGFVRNEQFF
TRBV29-1	TRBJ2-5	CSVETPGSARETQYF
TRBV10-3	TRBJ1-5	CAIRGTGDSNQPQHF